Shown below are 10 T cell receptor beta chains from a single sample sequenced in a study of OX40 agonist ivuxolimab in advanced cancers. The protocol was immunoSEQ multiplex PCR, while the TCRdb copy is restricted to in-frame clones and leaves out a portion. The sample lists about 47,000 clones; under 90% were seen once. The sequenced sample was CD4+ or CD8+ T cells sorted from blood, obtained in a trial of the OX40 agonist ivuxolimab. These receptors came from an adult with an advanced solid tumor such as melanoma, head and neck, liver or kidney cancer.

This chain's CDR3 is CASSLGVSLDTQYF. CDR3 sequence (DNA): TGTGCCAGCAGCTTAGGAGTGAGTCTGGATACGCAGTATTTT. This sequence joins TRBV7-2 and TRBJ2-3; D remains ambiguous. The length of the CDR3 is 14 residues. Germline values: CDR1 SGHTA, CDR2 FQGNSA. V lost 1 base, J lost 6 bases, and 11 bases lay in between.

Concerning this clone itself: Other DNA sequences within the sample encode an identical CDR3. The chain uses TRBV7-2 and TRBJ2-1, with 7 bases matching TRBD1. J gave up 0 bases and V 4 bases, and 3 bases lay outside the gene matches. Germline CDR1 SGHTA, CDR2 FQGNSA. The CDR3 runs to 15 residues. The CDR3 DNA follows: TGTGCCAGCAGCTCACAGGGGAGCTCCTACAATGAGCAGTTCTTC. It codes for CASSSQGSSYNEQFF.

This chain uses TRBV6-5 with TRBJ1-2, with D uncertain. Germline V gene data show CDR1 as MNHEY and CDR2 as SVGAGI. The CDR3 totals 13 residues. Trimming shortened V by 2 bases and J by 6 bases, and 10 bases separated the two germline ends. The CDR3 DNA follows: TGTGCCAGCAGTTACCCTAACGATCATGGCTACACCTTC. Protein: CASSYPNDHGYTF.

The V and J genes are TRBV10-2 and TRBJ1-2; a weak D match, TRBD1 (6 bases). Germline CDR1 reads WSHSY; CDR2 reads SAAADI. Trimming took off 3 bases at V and 8 bases at J, with 13 bases between the two ends. CDR3 length: 13 amino acids. CDR3 region: CASSDRGSRGYTF. CDR3 DNA sequence: TGCGCCAGCAGTGACAGGGGATCGCGAGGCTACACCTTC.

The gene calls are TRBV7-8 and TRBJ2-1; D may be TRBD1 or TRBD2 (5 bases each). V shed 2 bases and J shed 8 bases, with 25 bases lying between them. The germline CDR1 and CDR2 sequences are SGHVS and FQNEAQ. There are 18 residues in the CDR3. The CDR3 loop reads CASSLISLRAARGYEQFF. Here the CDR3 DNA reads TGTGCCAGCAGCTTAATTTCCTTGCGGGCAGCAAGGGGATATGAGCAGTTCTTC.

This chain connects TRBV6-1 to TRBJ1-1; unclear D gene. CDR3 length: 13 residues. Trimming left V 5 bases short and J 0 bases short, with 7 bases between. CDR1 MNHNS and CDR2 SASEGT come from the germline V gene. CDR3 bases: TGTGCCAGCAGTCGCGGAGTGAACACTGAAGCTTTCTTT. It encodes CASSRGVNTEAFF.

This clone was seen only a few times. V usage is TRBV10-3 and J usage is TRBJ1-1; a possible D gene is TRBD1 (5 bases). CDR1 is ENHRY and CDR2 is SYGVKD in the germline V gene. CDR3 size: 13 residues. Trimming took off 10 bases at V and 4 bases at J, with 16 bases between the two ends. The CDR3 region is CASSGGVGTEAFF. The CDR3 nucleotides are TGTGCCAGCTCCGGAGGGGTGGGCACTGAAGCTTTCTTT.

In this sample, this clone turned up once. The chain couples TRBV19 to TRBJ2-5; no reliable D call. Germline values: CDR1 LNHDA, CDR2 SQIVND (reference sequence). This CDR3 has 13 residues. Trimming left V 9 bases short and J 0 bases short, with 11 bases between. Here the CDR3 reads CASHGSDQETQYF. The CDR3 DNA is TGTGCCAGCCATGGGTCGGACCAAGAGACCCAGTACTTC.

This chain uses TRBV19 with TRBJ2-1, with D maybe TRBD2 (6 bases). CDR3 length: 18 amino acids. Trimming took 4 bases from V and 2 from J, leaving 21 bases between them. Germline-derived CDR1 and CDR2 are LNHDA and SQIVND (reference sequence). This chain's CDR3 is CASSTAPIAAATYNEQFF. CDR3 in DNA: TGTGCCAGTAGTACCGCCCCGATAGCGGCAGCCACCTACAATGAGCAGTTCTTC.

In the case of this clone: One junction end disagrees with the germline gene, perhaps due to a read error. This chain links TRBV6-5 with TRBJ1-2; D is ambiguous. The CDR3 extends over 13 amino acids. Germline lookup yields CDR1 MNHEY and CDR2 SVGAGI. The CDR3 loop is CAISAYSRGGYTF. In DNA, the CDR3 is TGTGCCATCAGTGCGTATAGTCGCGGAGGCTACACCTTC.